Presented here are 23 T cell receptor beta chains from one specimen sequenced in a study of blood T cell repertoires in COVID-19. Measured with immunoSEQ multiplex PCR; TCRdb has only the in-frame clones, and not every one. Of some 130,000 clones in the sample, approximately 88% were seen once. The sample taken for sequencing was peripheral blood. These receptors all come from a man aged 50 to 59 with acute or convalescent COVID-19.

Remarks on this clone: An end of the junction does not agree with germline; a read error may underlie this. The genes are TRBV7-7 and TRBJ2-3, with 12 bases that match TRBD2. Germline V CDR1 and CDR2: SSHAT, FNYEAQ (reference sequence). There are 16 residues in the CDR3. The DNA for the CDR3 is TGTGCTAGCAGCCCCACTAGCGGGGGGCGGGGGGATACGCAGTATTTT. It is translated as CASSPTSGGRGDTQYF.

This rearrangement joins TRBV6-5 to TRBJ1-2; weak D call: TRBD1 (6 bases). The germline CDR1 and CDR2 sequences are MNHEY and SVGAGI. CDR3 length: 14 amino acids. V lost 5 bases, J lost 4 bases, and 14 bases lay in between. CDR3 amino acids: CASSTTTGSYGYTF. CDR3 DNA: TGTGCCAGCAGTACTACAACAGGGTCCTATGGCTACACCTTC.

This CDR3 is CASSSRTGTYSPLHF. CDR3 DNA sequence: TGTGCCAGCAGCTCACGGACAGGAACTTATTCACCCCTCCACTTT. This chain uses TRBV7-9 with TRBJ1-6, with 7 bases identical to TRBD1. The CDR3 spans 15 residues. The junction had 8 bases not matched to a gene; V was cut back by 4 bases and J by 8 bases. Germline CDR1 SEHNR, CDR2 FQNEAQ (reference sequence).

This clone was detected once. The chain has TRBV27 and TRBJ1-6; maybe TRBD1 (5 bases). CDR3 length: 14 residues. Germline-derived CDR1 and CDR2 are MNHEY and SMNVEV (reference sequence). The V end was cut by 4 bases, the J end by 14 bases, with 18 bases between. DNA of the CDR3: TGTGCCAGCAGTTACGACGCCGGGCTAGGGGCCCTCCACTTT. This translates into CASSYDAGLGALHF.

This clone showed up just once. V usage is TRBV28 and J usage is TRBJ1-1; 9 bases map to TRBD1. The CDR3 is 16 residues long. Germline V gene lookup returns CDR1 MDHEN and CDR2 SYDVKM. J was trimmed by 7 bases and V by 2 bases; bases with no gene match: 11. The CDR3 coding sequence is TGTGCCAGCAGTTTACCCCCCGGGACAGGGTCCATTGAAGCTTTCTTT. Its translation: CASSLPPGTGSIEAFF.

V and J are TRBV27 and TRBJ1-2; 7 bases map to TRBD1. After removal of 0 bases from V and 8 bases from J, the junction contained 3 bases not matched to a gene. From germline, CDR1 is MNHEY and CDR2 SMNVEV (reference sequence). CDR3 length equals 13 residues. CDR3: CASSLSQGMGYTF. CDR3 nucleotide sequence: TGTGCCAGCAGTTTATCACAGGGGATGGGCTACACCTTC.

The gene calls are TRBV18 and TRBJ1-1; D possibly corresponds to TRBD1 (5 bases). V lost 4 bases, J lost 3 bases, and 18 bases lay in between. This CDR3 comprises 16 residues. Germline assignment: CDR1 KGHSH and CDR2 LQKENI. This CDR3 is CASSLFPGQGYTEAFF. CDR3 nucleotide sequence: TGTGCCAGCTCACTTTTCCCCGGGCAGGGTTACACTGAAGCTTTCTTT.

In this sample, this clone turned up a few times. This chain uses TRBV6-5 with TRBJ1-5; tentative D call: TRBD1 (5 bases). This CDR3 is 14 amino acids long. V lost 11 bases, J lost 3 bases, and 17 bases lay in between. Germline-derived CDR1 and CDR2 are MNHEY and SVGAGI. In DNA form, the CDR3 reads TGTGCCGGACGGCGGCAGGGATTCAATCAGCCCCAGCATTTT. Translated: CAGRRQGFNQPQHF.

In nucleotides, the CDR3 is TGCGCCAGCAGCCCGGGGACAGGGAACACTGAAGCTTTCTTT. Residues: CASSPGTGNTEAFF. The chain joins TRBV5-1 to TRBJ1-1, with 8 bases fitting TRBD1. Germline lookup yields CDR1 SGHRS and CDR2 YFSETQ. V dropped 4 bases and J dropped 1; count of bases not matched to a gene: 3. This CDR3 contains 14 residues.

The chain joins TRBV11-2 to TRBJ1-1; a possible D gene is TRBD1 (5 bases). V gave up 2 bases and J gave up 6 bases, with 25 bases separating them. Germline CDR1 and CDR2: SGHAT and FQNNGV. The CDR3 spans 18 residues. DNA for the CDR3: TGTGCCAGCAGCTTATGGGTAGAAAGTAGTCAGGGTTGGGCTGAAGCTTTCTTT. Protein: CASSLWVESSQGWAEAFF.

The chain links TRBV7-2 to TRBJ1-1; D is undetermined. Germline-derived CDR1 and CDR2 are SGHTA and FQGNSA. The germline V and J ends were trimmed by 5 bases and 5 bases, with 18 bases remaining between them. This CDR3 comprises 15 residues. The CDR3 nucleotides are TGTGCCAGCAGCCCACCTTTAGGAGGAGGAACTGAAGCTTTCTTT. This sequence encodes CASSPPLGGGTEAFF.

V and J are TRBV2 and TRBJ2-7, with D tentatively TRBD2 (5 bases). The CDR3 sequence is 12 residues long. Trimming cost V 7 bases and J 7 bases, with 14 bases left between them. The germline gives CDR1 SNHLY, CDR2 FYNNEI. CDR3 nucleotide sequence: TGTGCCAGCACCCCGGACCGGAGGGAGCAGTACTTC. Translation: CASTPDRREQYF.

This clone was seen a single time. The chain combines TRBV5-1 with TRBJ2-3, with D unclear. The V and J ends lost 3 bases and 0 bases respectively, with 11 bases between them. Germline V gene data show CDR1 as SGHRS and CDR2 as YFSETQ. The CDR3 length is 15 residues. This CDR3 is CASSSRDSSTDTQYF. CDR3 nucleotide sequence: TGCGCCAGCAGCTCGAGAGACTCTAGCACAGATACGCAGTATTTT.

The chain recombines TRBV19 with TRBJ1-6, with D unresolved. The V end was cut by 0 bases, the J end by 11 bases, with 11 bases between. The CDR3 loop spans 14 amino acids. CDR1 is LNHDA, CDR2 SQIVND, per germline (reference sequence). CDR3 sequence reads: CASSIDRNSPPLHF. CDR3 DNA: TGTGCCAGTAGTATAGATCGGAACAGTCCACCCCTCCACTTT. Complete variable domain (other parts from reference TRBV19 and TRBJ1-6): DGGITQSPKYLFRKEGQNVTLSCEQNLNHDAMYWYRQDPGQGLRLIYYSQIVNDFQKGDIAEGYSVSREKKESFPLTVTSAQKNPTAFYLCASSIDRNSPPLHFGNGTRLTVT.

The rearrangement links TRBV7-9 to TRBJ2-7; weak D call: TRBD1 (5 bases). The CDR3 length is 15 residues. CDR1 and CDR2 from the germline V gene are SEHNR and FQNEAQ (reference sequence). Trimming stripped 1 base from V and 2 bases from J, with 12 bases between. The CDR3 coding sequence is TGTGCCAGCAGCTTAGGGCAGGGATCCACCTACGAGCAGTACTTC. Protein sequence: CASSLGQGSTYEQYF.

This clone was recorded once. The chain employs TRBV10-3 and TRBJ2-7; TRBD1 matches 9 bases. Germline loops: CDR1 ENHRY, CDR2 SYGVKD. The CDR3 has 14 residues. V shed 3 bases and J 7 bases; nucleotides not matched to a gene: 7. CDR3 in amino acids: CAISDRGQGVEQYF. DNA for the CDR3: TGTGCCATCAGTGATCGGGGACAGGGAGTGGAGCAGTACTTC.

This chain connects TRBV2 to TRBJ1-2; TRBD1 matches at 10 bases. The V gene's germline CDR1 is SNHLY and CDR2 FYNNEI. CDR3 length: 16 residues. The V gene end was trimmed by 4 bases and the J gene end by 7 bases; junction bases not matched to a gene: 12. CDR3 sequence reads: CASSAFRDRGIGGYTF. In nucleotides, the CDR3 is TGTGCCAGCAGTGCCTTCCGGGACAGGGGAATAGGTGGCTACACCTTC.

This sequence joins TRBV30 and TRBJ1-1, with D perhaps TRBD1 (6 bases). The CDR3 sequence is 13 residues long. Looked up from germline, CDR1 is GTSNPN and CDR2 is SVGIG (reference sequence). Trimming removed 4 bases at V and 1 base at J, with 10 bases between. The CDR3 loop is CAWTQGTNTEAFF. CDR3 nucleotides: TGTGCCTGGACTCAGGGGACGAACACTGAAGCTTTCTTT.

The CDR3 loop is CAISESGTAQPQHF. CDR3 sequence (DNA): TGTGCCATCAGTGAATCGGGGACAGCTCAGCCCCAGCATTTT. This chain joins TRBV10-3 and TRBJ1-5; 7 bases are a match to TRBD1. Unmatched junction bases numbered 5, after V lost 3 bases and J lost 6 bases. Germline values: CDR1 ENHRY, CDR2 SYGVKD. This CDR3 is 14 amino acids long.

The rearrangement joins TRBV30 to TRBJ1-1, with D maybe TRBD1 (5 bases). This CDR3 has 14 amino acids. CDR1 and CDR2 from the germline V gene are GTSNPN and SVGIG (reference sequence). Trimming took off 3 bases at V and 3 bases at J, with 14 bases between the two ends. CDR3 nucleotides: TGTGCCTGGAGAATTAAAGGGGTTTACACTGAAGCTTTCTTT. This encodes CAWRIKGVYTEAFF. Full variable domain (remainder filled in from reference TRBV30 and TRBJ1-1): SQTIHQWPATLVQPVGSPLSLECTVEGTSNPNLYWYRQAAGRGLQLLFYSVGIGQISSEVPQNLSASRPQDRQFILSSKKLLLSDSGFYLCAWRIKGVYTEAFFGQGTRLTVV.

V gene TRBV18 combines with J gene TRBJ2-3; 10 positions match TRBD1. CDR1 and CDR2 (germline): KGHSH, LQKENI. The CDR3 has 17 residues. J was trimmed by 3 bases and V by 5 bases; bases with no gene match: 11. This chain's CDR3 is CASSLPGQGRRTDTQYF. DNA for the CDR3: TGTGCCAGCTCATTACCGGGACAGGGGAGGAGAACAGATACGCAGTATTTT.

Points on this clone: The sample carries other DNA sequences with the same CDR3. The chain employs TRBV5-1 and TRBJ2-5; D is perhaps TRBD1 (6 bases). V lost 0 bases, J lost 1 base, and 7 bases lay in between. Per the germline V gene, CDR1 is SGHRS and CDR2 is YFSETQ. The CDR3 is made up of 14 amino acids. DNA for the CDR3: TGCGCCAGCAGCTTGGGACAGGCCCAAGAGACCCAGTACTTC. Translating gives CASSLGQAQETQYF. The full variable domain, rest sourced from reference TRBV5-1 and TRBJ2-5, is KAGVTQTPRYLIKTRGQQVTLSCSPISGHRSVSWYQQTPGQGLQFLFEYFSETQRNKGNFPGRFSGRQFSNSRSEMNVSTLELGDSALYLCASSLGQAQETQYFGPGTRLLVL.

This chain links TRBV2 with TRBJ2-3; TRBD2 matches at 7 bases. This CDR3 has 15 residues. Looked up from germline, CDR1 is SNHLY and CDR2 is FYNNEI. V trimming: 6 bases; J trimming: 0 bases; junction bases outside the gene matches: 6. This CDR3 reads CASRAGGGSTDTQYF. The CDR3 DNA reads TGTGCCAGCAGAGCCGGGGGAGGGAGCACAGATACGCAGTATTTT.